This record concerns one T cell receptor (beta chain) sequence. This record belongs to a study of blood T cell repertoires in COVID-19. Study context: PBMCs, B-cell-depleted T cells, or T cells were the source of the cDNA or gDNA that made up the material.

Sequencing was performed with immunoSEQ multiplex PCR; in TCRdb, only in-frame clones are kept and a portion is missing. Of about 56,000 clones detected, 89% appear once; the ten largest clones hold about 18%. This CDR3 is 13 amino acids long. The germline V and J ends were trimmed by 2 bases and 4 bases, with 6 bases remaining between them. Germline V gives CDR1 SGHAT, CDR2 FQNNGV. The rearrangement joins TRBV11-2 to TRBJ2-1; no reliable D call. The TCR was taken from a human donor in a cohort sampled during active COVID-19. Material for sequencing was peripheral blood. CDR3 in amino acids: CASSLNSYNEQFF. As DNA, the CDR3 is TGTGCCAGCAGCTTAAATTCTTACAATGAGCAGTTCTTC. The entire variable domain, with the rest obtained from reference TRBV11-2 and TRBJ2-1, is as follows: EAGVAQSPRYKIIEKRQSVAFWCNPISGHATLYWYQQILGQGPKLLIQFQNNGVVDDSQLPKDRFSAERLKGVDSTLKIQPAKLEDSAVYLCASSLNSYNEQFFGPGTRLTVL.